A single sample is the source of the 21 T cell receptor beta chains below, sequenced in a study of T cell clonality in common variable immunodeficiency. Method: immunoSEQ multiplex PCR; TCRdb's copy keeps in-frame clones and lacks some. The sample counts 32,000 or so clones, none seen once; the ten largest own 6.1%. Study-wide points: Reportedly, TCR beta sequences from common variable immunodeficiency showed fewer deletions and N-nucleotide insertions.

Their target antigens are unknown. Sequencing was carried out using peripheral blood mononuclear cells. Every receptor here comes from a human donor with common variable immunodeficiency.

This clone has a count of ten or more. The read falls 3 residues short of the CDR3 end, and the missing part is taken from the germline J gene. The chain joins TRBV7-9 to TRBJ1-6; unclear D gene. The CDR3 has 14 residues. V lost 1 base and J 8 bases, leaving 9 bases between the germline ends. Germline V gives CDR1 SEHNR, CDR2 FQNEAQ (reference sequence). The chain's CDR3 is CASSLGEGYSPLHF. Partial CDR3 DNA: TGTGCCAGCAGCTTAGGTGAGGGTTATTCACCC.

Turning to this clone: Coverage ceases 3 residues before the CDR3 finishes, and the germline J gene fills in the end. The chain couples TRBV29-1 to TRBJ2-1; possible D gene TRBD1, 7 bases. The CDR3 spans 18 residues. Germline CDR1 and CDR2: SQVTM and ANQGSEA. Trimming took off 0 bases at V and 2 bases at J, with 20 bases between the two ends. The sequenced part of the CDR3 DNA is TGCAGCGTTGAAGATCGGGACGCGGGACAGATGACCTACAATGAG. It yields the protein CSVEDRDAGQMTYNE. The complete CDR3 sequence is CSVEDRDAGQMTYNEQFF.

Remarks on this clone: The read comes to an end 3 residues before the CDR3 does, leaving the germline J gene to fill in the end. The rearrangement joins TRBV18 to TRBJ1-2; TRBD1 matches 8 bases. The CDR3 is 15 amino acids. V was clipped by 2 bases and J by 4 bases; unmatched bases: 6. The germline V gene encodes CDR1 KGHSH and CDR2 LQKENI. The CDR3 DNA, read in part, is TGTGCCAGCTCACCAGTCCCGGGACAGGTCTATGGC. Translating gives CASSPVPGQVYG. The whole CDR3 protein is CASSPVPGQVYGYTF.

This clone was recorded at least ten times. The CDR3 extends 3 residues past the end of the read, so its final part is completed from the germline J gene. The chain couples TRBV29-1 to TRBJ2-5; TRBD2 matches 7 bases. Trimming removed 7 bases from V and 2 bases from J; junction bases left unmatched: 1. Germline CDR1 is SQVTM and CDR2 is ANQGSEA. The CDR3 length is 11 residues. The CDR3 DNA, read in part, is TGCAGCGGGGGGGGGCAAGAGACC. Its translation: CSGGGQET. In full, the CDR3 is CSGGGQETQYF.

This clone was counted at least ten times. The DNA ends 3 residues before the CDR3 does, and the rest of the CDR3 is filled in from the germline J gene. The chain uses TRBV6-1 and TRBJ1-6; D is ambiguous. CDR3 length: 13 amino acids. V was shortened by 2 bases and J by 10 bases, with 9 bases between the two germline ends. Germline V gene lookup returns CDR1 MNHNS and CDR2 SASEGT. The CDR3 region is CASSESTGSPLHF. The CDR3 DNA, read in part, is TGTGCCAGCAGTGAATCGACGGGGTCACCC.

At least ten counts were recorded for this clone. The read ends 3 residues shy of where the CDR3 ends; the end is completed using the germline J gene. The chain joins TRBV29-1 to TRBJ2-1; 8 bases align to TRBD1. CDR3 size: 14 residues. V shed 5 bases, J shed 5 bases, and the junction held 8 bases outside the gene matches. Germline CDR1 and CDR2: SQVTM and ANQGSEA. The CDR3: CSVRFAGQDNEQFF. The sequenced part of the CDR3 DNA is TGCAGCGTTCGTTTTGCGGGACAGGACAATGAG.

This clone was found a few times. The read terminates 3 residues ahead of where the CDR3 ends, so the germline J gene completes it. J is TRBJ1-4 and V is TRBV30; D might be TRBD1 (5 bases). V was pared by 2 bases and J by 0 bases, with 13 bases between. The CDR3 totals 16 residues. Germline loops: CDR1 GTSNPN, CDR2 SVGIG (reference sequence). This CDR3 reads CAWSWGLSATNEKLFF. Incomplete CDR3 DNA: TGTGCCTGGAGTTGGGGACTGAGCGCAACTAATGAAAAA.

With regard to this clone: The CDR3 extends 3 residues past the end of the read, so its final part is completed from the germline J gene. This chain uses TRBV5-1 with TRBJ2-5, with 9 bases fitting TRBD1. The CDR3 spans 16 residues. The germline CDR1 and CDR2 sequences are SGHRS and YFSETQ. V lost 1 base and J lost 2; bases outside the gene matches: 6. The part of the CDR3 DNA that was read is TGCGCCAGCAGCTTGACAGGGGGCGACGAACAAGAGACC. Protein: CASSLTGGDEQET. The whole CDR3 reads CASSLTGGDEQETQYF.

This clone occurred many times. The CDR3 goes on 3 residues after the read ends, and that part is filled in from the germline J gene. The genes are TRBV7-9 and TRBJ2-7; the D gene is possibly TRBD1 (5 bases). CDR1 is SEHNR and CDR2 is FQNEAQ in the germline V gene (reference sequence). Trimming cost V 4 bases and J 2 bases, with 9 bases left between them. This CDR3 comprises 13 residues. This CDR3 reads CASSSTVTYEQYF. Partial CDR3 DNA: TGTGCCAGCAGCTCGACAGTTACCTACGAG.

This clone came up many times. The read gets to within 3 residues of the CDR3 end, and the germline J gene fills in the rest. The genes are TRBV20-1 and TRBJ2-1, with 14 bases aligning to TRBD2. The V and J ends lost 0 bases and 0 bases, in that order; junction bases with no gene match: 7. The CDR3 extends over 19 amino acids. The germline V gene has CDR1 DFQATT and CDR2 SNEGSKA (reference sequence). The part of the CDR3 DNA that was read is TGCAGTGCTAGAGAACTGGGACTAGCGGGGGTGTACTCCTACAATGAG. It encodes CSARELGLAGVYSYNE. The full CDR3 protein is CSARELGLAGVYSYNEQFF.

This clone was observed a handful of times. CDR3 loop: CASSLRTAYEQYF. CDR3 bases read: TGTGCCAGCAGCCTCAGGACAGCCTACGAG. V usage is TRBV7-8 and J usage is TRBJ2-7, with D perhaps TRBD1 (6 bases). The read ends 3 residues shy of where the CDR3 ends; the end is completed using the germline J gene. Trimming shortened V by 5 bases and J by 2 bases, and 10 bases separated the two germline ends. The CDR3 covers 13 residues. Germline V gene lookup returns CDR1 SGHVS and CDR2 FQNEAQ.

As for this clone: The read halts 3 residues ahead of the CDR3 end, with the missing end drawn from the germline J gene. The chain recombines TRBV19 with TRBJ2-1, with 8 bases identical to TRBD2. With 6 bases clipped from V and 8 bases from J, the junction kept 9 bases outside the gene matches. This CDR3 has 14 residues. CDR1 LNHDA and CDR2 SQIVND come from the germline V gene (reference sequence). The sequenced part of the CDR3 DNA is TGTGCCAGTAGCCAACGGACTAGCCTAGATGAG. Translation: CASSQRTSLDE. The full CDR3 reads CASSQRTSLDEQFF.

This clone appeared a few times. The missing CDR3 end, 3 residues past where the read stops, is filled in from the germline J gene. The chain carries TRBV19 and TRBJ2-3; 14 bases align to TRBD2. Per the germline V gene, CDR1 is LNHDA and CDR2 is SQIVND (reference sequence). Trimming took 5 bases from V and 1 from J; bases not matched to a gene: 8. The CDR3 length is 18 residues. The CDR3 DNA, read in part, is TGTGCCAGTAGTTCCCGGACTAGCGGGGGGCCGGGCACAGATACG. Its protein is CASSSRTSGGPGTDT. The entire CDR3 reads CASSSRTSGGPGTDTQYF.

CDR3 in amino acids: CASSIRGGGQPQHF. The covered CDR3 bases are TGTGCCAGTAGTATAAGAGGGGGAGGACAGCCC. The rearrangement joins TRBV19 to TRBJ1-5; perhaps TRBD1 as D (6 bases). The sequenced fragment ends 3 residues before the CDR3 boundary, so the rest is inferred from the germline J gene. V was cut by 2 bases and J by 7 bases, with 12 bases left in between. CDR1 LNHDA and CDR2 SQIVND come from the germline V gene (reference sequence). CDR3 size: 14 residues.

In the case of this clone: The read terminates 3 residues before the CDR3 end, so the remaining end is supplied by the germline J gene. This chain connects TRBV7-9 to TRBJ1-4; 9 bases are shared with TRBD1. Germline-derived CDR1 and CDR2 are SEHNR and FQNEAQ (reference sequence). Trimming removed 3 bases from V and 8 bases from J; junction bases left unmatched: 1. CDR3 size: 13 residues. The sequenced CDR3 bases are TGTGCCAGCAGCTTGGGACAGGGCGAAAAA. It encodes CASSLGQGEK. The CDR3 as a whole reads CASSLGQGEKLFF. Looking up the rest from reference TRBV7-9 and TRBJ1-4 gives the full variable domain: DTGVSQNPRHKITKRGQNVTFRCDPISEHNRLYWYRQTLGQGPEFLTYFQNEAQLEKSRLLSDRFSAERPKGSFSTLEIQRTEQGDSAMYLCASSLGQGEKLFFGSGTQLSVL.

This clone was found a few times. A much bigger clone sits one base away, suggesting this may be a read error. This CDR3 is CASSKQGNEQFF. The covered CDR3 bases are TGTGCCAGCAGTAAACAGGGGAATGAG. The chain links TRBV2 to TRBJ2-1; TRBD1 aligns across 7 bases. The observed sequence ends 3 residues before the CDR3 terminus, with the missing tail filled in from the germline J gene. After removal of 5 bases from V and 7 bases from J, the junction contained 2 bases not matched to a gene. Germline V gene lookup returns CDR1 SNHLY and CDR2 FYNNEI. The CDR3 runs 12 residues.

This clone was detected ten times or more. The CDR3 region is CATATDNTGELFF. Incomplete CDR3 DNA: TGTGCCACCGCAACAGACAACACCGGGGAG. The J gene is TRBJ2-2, the V gene TRBV7-2; D gene ambiguous. The read ends 3 residues shy of where the CDR3 ends; the end is completed using the germline J gene. The CDR3 has 13 residues. The V and J ends lost 10 bases and 2 bases respectively, with 11 bases between them. The germline V gene encodes CDR1 SGHTA and CDR2 FQGNSA. Full variable domain (remainder filled in from reference TRBV7-2 and TRBJ2-2): GAGVSQSPSNKVTEKGKDVELRCDPISGHTALYWYRQSLGQGLEFLIYFQGNSAPDKSGLPSDRFSAERTGGSVSTLTIQRTQQEDSAVYLCATATDNTGELFFGEGSRLTVL.

The table lists this clone with many counts. The CDR3 goes on 3 residues after the read ends, and that part is filled in from the germline J gene. The chain joins TRBV30 to TRBJ2-2, with 11 bases identical to TRBD2. Germline values: CDR1 GTSNPN, CDR2 SVGIG (reference sequence). Germline trimming cut 0 bases from V and 3 bases from J; bases unmatched to any gene: 3. CDR3 size: 16 residues. The sequenced CDR3 bases are TGTGCCTGGAGTGTAGTAGCGGGGGGGCACACCGGGGAG. Translation gives CAWSVVAGGHTGE. The full CDR3 protein reads CAWSVVAGGHTGELFF.

This clone has a count of ten or more. The CDR3 end lies 3 residues beyond the end of the read and is filled in from the germline J gene. The chain joins TRBV19 to TRBJ1-5; possibly TRBD1 for D (5 bases). V lost 6 bases and J lost 8, with 23 bases in between. Germline assignment: CDR1 LNHDA and CDR2 SQIVND (reference sequence). CDR3 length: 16 residues. The CDR3 protein is CASSPNSPQGVKPQHF. The sequenced CDR3 bases are TGTGCCAGTAGCCCTAATTCGCCTCAGGGTGTGAAGCCC.

In its sample, this clone was seen many times. The read ends 3 residues shy of where the CDR3 ends; the end is completed using the germline J gene. The rearrangement links TRBV19 to TRBJ2-3; D gene unclear. Germline V gives CDR1 LNHDA, CDR2 SQIVND (reference sequence). The CDR3 has 13 residues. V lost 3 bases and J 2 bases, leaving 6 bases between the germline ends. This CDR3 is CASSITVTDTQYF. The sequenced CDR3 bases are TGTGCCAGTAGTATCACAGTCACAGATACG.

This clone came up many times. Sequencing ends 3 residues short of the CDR3 end; the germline J gene provides the rest. This rearrangement joins TRBV29-1 to TRBJ1-1; D is possibly TRBD1 (5 bases). The CDR3 spans 14 residues. Germline V gene data show CDR1 as SQVTM and CDR2 as ANQGSEA. V lost 4 bases to trimming and J lost 6 bases, with 18 bases between them. The covered CDR3 bases are TGCAGCGTTGGGCCGGACAATTATCTAGCTGAA. This encodes CSVGPDNYLAE. The CDR3 as a whole reads CSVGPDNYLAEAFF.